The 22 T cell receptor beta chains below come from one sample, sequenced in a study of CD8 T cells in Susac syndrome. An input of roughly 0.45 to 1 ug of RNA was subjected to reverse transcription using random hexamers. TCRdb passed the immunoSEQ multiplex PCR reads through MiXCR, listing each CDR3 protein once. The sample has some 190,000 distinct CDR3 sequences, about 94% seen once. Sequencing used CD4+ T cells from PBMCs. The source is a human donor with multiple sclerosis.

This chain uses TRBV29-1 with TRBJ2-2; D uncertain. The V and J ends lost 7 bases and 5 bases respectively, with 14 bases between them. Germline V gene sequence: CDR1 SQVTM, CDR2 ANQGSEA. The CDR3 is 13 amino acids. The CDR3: CSANHGRTGELFF. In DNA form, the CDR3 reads TGCAGCGCAAACCACGGACGGACCGGGGAGCTGTTTTTT.

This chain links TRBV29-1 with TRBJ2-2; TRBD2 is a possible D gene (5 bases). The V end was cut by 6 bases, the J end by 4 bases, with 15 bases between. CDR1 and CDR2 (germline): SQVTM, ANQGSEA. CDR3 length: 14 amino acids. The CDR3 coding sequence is TGCAGCGTAGGCACGATCCGGGGCACCGGGGAGCTGTTTTTT. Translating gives CSVGTIRGTGELFF.

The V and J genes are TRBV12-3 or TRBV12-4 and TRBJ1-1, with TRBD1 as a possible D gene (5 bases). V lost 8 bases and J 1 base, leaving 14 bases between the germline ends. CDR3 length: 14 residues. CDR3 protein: CASLREVGNTEAFF. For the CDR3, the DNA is TGTGCCAGCCTCAGGGAGGTTGGGAACACTGAAGCTTTCTTT.

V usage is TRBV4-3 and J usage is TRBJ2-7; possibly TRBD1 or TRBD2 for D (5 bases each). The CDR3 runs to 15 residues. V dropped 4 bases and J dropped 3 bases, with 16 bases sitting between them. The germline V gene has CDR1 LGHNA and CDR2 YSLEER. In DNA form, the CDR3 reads TGCGCCAGCAGCCGAACCAGAGGGGAAAACTACGAGCAGTACTTC. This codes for CASSRTRGENYEQYF.

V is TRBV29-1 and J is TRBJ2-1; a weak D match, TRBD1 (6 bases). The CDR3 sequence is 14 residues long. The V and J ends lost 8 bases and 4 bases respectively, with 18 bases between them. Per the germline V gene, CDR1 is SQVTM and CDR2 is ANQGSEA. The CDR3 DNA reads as TGCAGCCCCTTAGGGGGTAGACAATACAATGAGCAGTTCTTC. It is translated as CSPLGGRQYNEQFF.

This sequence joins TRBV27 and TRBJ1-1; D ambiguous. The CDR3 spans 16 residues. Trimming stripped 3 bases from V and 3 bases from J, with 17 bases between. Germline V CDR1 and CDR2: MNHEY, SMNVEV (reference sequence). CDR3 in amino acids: CASSFLRRAGDTEAFF. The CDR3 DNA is TGTGCCAGCAGTTTTCTAAGACGGGCTGGGGACACTGAAGCTTTCTTT.

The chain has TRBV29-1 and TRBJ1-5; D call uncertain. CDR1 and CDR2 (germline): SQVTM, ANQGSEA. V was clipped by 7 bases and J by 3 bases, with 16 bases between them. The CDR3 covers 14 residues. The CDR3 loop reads CSAKLDRDNQPQHF. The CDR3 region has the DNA TGCAGCGCCAAACTGGACCGAGACAATCAGCCCCAGCATTTT.

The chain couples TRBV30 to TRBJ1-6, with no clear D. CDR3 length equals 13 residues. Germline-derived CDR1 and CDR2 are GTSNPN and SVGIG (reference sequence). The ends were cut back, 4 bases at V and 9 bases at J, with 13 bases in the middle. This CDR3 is CAWTGRTISPLHF. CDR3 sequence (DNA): TGTGCCTGGACCGGCAGGACTATTTCACCCCTCCACTTT. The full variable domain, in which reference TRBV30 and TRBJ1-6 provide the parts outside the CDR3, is SQTIHQWPATLVQPVGSPLSLECTVEGTSNPNLYWYRQAAGRGLQLLFYSVGIGQISSEVPQNLSASRPQDRQFILSSKKLLLSDSGFYLCAWTGRTISPLHFGNGTRLTVT.

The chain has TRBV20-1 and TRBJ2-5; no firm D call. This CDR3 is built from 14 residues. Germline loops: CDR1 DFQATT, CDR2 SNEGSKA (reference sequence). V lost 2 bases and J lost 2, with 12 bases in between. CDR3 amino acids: CSARRRKFQETQYF. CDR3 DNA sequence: TGCAGTGCTAGAAGGCGAAAGTTTCAAGAGACCCAGTACTTC.

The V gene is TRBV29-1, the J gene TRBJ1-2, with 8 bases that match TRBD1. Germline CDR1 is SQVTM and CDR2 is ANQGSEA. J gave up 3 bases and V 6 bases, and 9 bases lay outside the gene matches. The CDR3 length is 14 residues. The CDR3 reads CSVRQDRDDYGYTF. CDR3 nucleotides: TGCAGCGTCCGTCAGGACAGGGATGACTATGGCTACACCTTC. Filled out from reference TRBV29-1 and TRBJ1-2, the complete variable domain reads SAVISQKPSRDICQRGTSLTIQCQVDSQVTMMFWYRQQPGQSLTLIATANQGSEATYESGFVIDKFPISRPNLTFSTLTVSNMSPEDSSIYLCSVRQDRDDYGYTFGSGTRLTVV.

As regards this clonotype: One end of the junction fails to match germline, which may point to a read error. The CDR3 DNA reads as TGTGCCAGCAGTCGACGGGTGAGCTCCTACAATGAGCAGTTTTTC. Translated, it gives CASSRRVSSYNEQFF. V gene TRBV3-1 combines with J gene TRBJ2-1; D gene ambiguous. There are 15 residues in the CDR3. CDR1 is LGHDT, CDR2 YNNKEL, per germline (reference sequence).

CDR3 DNA sequence: TGTGCCAGCAGTCCGACAGTGGGGACTGAAGCTTTCTTT. Translation: CASSPTVGTEAFF. The chain employs TRBV6-2 or TRBV6-3 and TRBJ1-1; tentatively, D is TRBD1 (5 bases). CDR3 length equals 13 residues. In germline, CDR1 is MNHEY, CDR2 SVGEGT. V was trimmed by 5 bases and J by 5 bases, leaving 12 bases between them.

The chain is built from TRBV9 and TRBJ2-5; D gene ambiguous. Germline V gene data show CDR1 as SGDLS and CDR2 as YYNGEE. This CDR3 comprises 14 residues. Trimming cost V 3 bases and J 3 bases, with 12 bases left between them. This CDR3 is CASSAMGGEETQYF. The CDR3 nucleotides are TGTGCCAGCAGCGCGATGGGCGGTGAAGAGACCCAGTACTTC.

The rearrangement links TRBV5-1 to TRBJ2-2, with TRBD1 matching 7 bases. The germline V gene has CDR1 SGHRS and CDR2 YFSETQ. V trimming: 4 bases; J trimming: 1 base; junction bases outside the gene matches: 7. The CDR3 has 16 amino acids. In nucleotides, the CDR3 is TGCGCCAGCAGCCCTGGGACAGCCTTGAACACCGGGGAGCTGTTTTTT. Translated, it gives CASSPGTALNTGELFF.

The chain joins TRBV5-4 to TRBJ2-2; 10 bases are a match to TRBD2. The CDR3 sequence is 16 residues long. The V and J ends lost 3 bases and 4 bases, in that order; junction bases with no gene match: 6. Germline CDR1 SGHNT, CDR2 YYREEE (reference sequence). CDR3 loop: CASSWGLASVTGELFF. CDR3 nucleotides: TGTGCCAGCAGCTGGGGACTAGCGTCGGTCACCGGGGAGCTGTTTTTT.

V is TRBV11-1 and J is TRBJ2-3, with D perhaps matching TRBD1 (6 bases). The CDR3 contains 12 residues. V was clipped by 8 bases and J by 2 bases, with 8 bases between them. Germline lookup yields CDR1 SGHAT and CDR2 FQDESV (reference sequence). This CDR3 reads CASGQLTDTQYF. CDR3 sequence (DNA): TGTGCCAGCGGACAGCTCACAGATACGCAGTATTTT.

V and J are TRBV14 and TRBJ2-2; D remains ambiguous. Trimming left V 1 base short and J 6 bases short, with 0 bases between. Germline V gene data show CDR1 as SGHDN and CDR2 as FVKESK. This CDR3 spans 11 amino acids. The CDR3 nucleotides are TGTGCCAGCAGCCAAGCCGGGGAGCTGTTTTTT. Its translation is CASSQAGELFF.

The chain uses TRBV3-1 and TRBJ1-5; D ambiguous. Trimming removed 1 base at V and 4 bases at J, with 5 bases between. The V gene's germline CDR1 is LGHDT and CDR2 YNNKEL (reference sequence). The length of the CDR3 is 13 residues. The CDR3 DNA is TGTGCCAGCAGCCAAGGACGGAATCAGCCCCAGCATTTT. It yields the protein CASSQGRNQPQHF.

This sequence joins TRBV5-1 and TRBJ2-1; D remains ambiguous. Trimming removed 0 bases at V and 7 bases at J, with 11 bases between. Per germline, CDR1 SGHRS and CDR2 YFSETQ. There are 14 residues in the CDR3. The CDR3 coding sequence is TGCGCCAGCAGCTTGGAGCGTCCGGGTAATGAGCAGTTCTTC. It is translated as CASSLERPGNEQFF. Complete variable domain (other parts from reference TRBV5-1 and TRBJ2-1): KAGVTQTPRYLIKTRGQQVTLSCSPISGHRSVSWYQQTPGQGLQFLFEYFSETQRNKGNFPGRFSGRQFSNSRSEMNVSTLELGDSALYLCASSLERPGNEQFFGPGTRLTVL.

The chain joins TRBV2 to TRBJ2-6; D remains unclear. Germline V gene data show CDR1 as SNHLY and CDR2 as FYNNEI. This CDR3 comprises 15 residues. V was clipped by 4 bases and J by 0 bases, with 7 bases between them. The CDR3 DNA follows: TGTGCCAGCAGTGGGCTAGGCTCTGGGGCCAACGTCCTGACTTTC. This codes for CASSGLGSGANVLTF.

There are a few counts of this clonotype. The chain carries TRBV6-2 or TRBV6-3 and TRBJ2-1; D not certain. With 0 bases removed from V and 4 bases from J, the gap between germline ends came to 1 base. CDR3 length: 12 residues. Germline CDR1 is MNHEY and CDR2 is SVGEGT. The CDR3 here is CASSYSYNEQFF. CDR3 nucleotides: TGTGCCAGCAGTTACTCTTACAATGAGCAGTTCTTC.

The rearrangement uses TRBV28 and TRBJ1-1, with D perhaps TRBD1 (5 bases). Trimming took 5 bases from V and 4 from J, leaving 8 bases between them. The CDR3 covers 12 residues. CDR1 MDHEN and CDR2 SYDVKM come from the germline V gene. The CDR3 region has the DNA TGTGCCAGCAGTGGAGGGGTCACTGAAGCTTTCTTT. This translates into CASSGGVTEAFF.